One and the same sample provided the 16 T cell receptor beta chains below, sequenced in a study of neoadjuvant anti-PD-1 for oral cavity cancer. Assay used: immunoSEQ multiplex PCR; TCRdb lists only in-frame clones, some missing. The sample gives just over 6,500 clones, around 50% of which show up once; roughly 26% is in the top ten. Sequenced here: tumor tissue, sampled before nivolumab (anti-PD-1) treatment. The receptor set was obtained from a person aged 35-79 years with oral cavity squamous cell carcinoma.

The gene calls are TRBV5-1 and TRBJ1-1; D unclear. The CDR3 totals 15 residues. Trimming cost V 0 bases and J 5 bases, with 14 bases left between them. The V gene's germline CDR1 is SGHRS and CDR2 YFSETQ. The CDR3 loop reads CASSLEDPIITEAFF. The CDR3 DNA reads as TGCGCCAGCAGCTTGGAGGACCCAATTATTACTGAAGCTTTCTTT.

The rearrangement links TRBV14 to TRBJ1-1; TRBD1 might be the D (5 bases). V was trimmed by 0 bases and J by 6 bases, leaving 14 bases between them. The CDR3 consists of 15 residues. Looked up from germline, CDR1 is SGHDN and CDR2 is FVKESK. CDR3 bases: TGTGCCAGCAGCCAAGATAAAGGGGATTGGGCTGAAGCTTTCTTT. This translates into CASSQDKGDWAEAFF.

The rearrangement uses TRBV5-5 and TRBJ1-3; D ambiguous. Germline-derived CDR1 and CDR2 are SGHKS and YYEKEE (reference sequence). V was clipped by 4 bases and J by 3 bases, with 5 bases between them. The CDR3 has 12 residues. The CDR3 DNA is TGTGCCAGCAGCAGCGGTGGAAACACCATATATTTT. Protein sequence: CASSSGGNTIYF.

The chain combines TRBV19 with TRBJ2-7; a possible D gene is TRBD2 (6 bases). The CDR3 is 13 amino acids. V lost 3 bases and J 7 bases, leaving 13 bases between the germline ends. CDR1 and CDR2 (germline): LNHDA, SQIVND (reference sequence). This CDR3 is CASSIGRGKEQYF. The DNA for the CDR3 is TGTGCCAGTAGTATCGGACGGGGGAAAGAGCAGTACTTC.

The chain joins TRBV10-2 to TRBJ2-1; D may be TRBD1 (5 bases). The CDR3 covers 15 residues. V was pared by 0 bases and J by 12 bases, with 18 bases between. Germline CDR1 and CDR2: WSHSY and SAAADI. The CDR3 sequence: CASSESKGRVQGQFF. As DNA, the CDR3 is TGCGCCAGCAGTGAGTCGAAGGGCAGGGTCCAGGGGCAGTTCTTC.

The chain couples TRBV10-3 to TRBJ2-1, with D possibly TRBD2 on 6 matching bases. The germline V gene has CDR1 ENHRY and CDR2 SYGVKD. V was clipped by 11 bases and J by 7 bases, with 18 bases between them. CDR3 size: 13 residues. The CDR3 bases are TGTGCCTCTAGCTGGGACTTTTATAATGAGCAGTTCTTC. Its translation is CASSWDFYNEQFF.

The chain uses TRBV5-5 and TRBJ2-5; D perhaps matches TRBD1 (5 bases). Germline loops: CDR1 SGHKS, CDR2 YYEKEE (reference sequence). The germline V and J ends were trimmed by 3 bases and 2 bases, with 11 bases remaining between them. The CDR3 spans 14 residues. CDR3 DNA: TGTGCCAGCAGCTCTCGACAGTTACAAGAGACCCAGTACTTC. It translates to CASSSRQLQETQYF. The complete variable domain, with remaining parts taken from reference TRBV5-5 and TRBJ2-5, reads DAGVTQSPTHLIKTRGQQVTLRCSPISGHKSVSWYQQVLGQGPQFIFQYYEKEERGRGNFPDRFSARQFPNYSSELNVNALLLGDSALYLCASSSRQLQETQYFGPGTRLLVL.

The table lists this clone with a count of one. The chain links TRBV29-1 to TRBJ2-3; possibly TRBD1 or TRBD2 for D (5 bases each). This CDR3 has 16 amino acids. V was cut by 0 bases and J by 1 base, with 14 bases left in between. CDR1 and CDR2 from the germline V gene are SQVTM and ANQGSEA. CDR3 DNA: TGCAGCGTTGAAGATGGGCAGGGACGGGGCACAGATACGCAGTATTTT. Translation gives CSVEDGQGRGTDTQYF.

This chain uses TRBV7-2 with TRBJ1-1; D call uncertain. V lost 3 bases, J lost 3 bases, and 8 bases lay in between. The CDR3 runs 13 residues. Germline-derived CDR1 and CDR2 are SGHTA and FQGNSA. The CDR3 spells CASSLNQYTEAFF. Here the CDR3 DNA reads TGTGCCAGCAGCTTGAATCAGTACACTGAAGCTTTCTTT.

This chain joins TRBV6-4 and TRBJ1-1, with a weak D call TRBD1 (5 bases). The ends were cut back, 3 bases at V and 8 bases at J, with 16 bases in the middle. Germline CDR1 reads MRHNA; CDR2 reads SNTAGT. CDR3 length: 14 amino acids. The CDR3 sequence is CASSEGPELGEAFF. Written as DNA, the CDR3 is TGTGCCAGCAGTGAGGGACCAGAACTGGGGGAAGCTTTCTTT.

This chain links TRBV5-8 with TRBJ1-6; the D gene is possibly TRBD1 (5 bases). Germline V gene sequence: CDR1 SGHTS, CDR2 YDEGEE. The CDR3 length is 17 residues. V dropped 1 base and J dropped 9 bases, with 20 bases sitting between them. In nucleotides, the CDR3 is TGTGCCAGCAGCTTGCCCGGGACCGGGGCCCCCAGTTCACCCCTCCACTTT. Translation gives CASSLPGTGAPSSPLHF.

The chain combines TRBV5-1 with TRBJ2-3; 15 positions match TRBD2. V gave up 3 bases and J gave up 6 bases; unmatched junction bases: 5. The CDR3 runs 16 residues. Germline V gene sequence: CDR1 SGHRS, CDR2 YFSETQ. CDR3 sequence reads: CASSSGLAGGLDTQYF. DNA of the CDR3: TGCGCCAGCAGCTCGGGACTAGCGGGGGGCTTGGATACGCAGTATTTT.

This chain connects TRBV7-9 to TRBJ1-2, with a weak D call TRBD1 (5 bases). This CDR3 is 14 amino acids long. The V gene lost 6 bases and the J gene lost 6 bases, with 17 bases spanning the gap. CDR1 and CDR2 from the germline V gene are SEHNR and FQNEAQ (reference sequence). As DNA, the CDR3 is TGTGCCAGCAGGGTGGCAGGCTGGGGGGATGGCTACACCTTC. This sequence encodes CASRVAGWGDGYTF.

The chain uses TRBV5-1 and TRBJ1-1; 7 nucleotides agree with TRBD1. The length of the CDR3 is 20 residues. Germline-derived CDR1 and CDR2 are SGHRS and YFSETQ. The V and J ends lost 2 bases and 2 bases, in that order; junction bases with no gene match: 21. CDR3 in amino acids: CASSFRPRGATPQLNTEAFF. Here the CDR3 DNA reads TGCGCCAGCAGCTTTCGACCCAGGGGGGCGACCCCACAACTTAACACTGAAGCTTTCTTT. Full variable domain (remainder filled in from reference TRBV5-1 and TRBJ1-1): KAGVTQTPRYLIKTRGQQVTLSCSPISGHRSVSWYQQTPGQGLQFLFEYFSETQRNKGNFPGRFSGRQFSNSRSEMNVSTLELGDSALYLCASSFRPRGATPQLNTEAFFGQGTRLTVV.

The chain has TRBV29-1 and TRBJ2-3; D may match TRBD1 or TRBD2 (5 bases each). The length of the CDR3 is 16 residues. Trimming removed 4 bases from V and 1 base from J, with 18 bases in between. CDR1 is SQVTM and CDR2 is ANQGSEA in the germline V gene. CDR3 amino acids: CSVGGTFSRRTDTQYF. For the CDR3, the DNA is TGCAGCGTTGGGGGGACGTTTTCCCGACGCACAGATACGCAGTATTTT.

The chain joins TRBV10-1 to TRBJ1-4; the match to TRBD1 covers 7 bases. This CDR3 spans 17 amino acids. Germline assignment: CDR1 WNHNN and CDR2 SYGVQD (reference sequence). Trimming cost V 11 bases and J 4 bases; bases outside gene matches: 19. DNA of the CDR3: TGCGCCTCGCCCAGGGACAGAGCGTTTATAGGTAATGAAAAACTGTTTTTT. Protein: CASPRDRAFIGNEKLFF.